This section outlines one T cell receptor beta chain sequence together with its context. Its antigen remains undetermined. Base qualities are not provided; no much larger clone lies one nucleotide away. This sample is part of a study of memory CD4+ T cells and cytomegalovirus serostatus (dated by TCRdb to 2018 to 2020). Regarding the study in general: A total of about 33 healthy Belgian adults, of whom 9 were CMV seropositive and approximately 24 were CMV seronegative, were included in the cohort. CD4+ memory TCRbeta repertoires of a Belgian cohort with known cytomegalovirus serostatus were sequenced in order to replicate a published TCR-based CMV serostatus classifier.

Genomic DNA was extracted from sorted cells with the Quick-DNA Microprep Kit. Amplification of TCRbeta DNA was done with the immunoSEQ hsTCRbeta kit, following the protocol from the manufacturer. An Illumina MiSeq instrument was used to sequence the TCRbeta libraries. In the authors' own workflow: Once out-of-frame sequences had been removed, millions of distinct TCRbeta sequences were left, which works out to an average of approximately 63,000 per individual. Each individual was scored using the number of approximately 160 previously reported CMV-associated TCRbeta sequences that the individual carried and the total number of productive distinct TCRbeta sequences. A beta-binomial model was reimplemented in Python, and random forests from scikit-learn, run with default parameters, were trained on data from the US cohort. Classifier performance on the Belgian cohort was summarized as median AUC with percentile confidence intervals over 10,000 bootstrap iterations. The immuneACCESS repertoire file appears here via TCRdb, limited to in-frame rearrangements. These files lack a portion of the clones; in checked studies, under half of the deficit traces to unresolved V genes, and the cause of the others is not known. The V and J calls and clone size were taken over from that table, and D and trimming were inferred from the DNA. The sample table records under 55,000 clones; 80% to 85% of these occur just once. The ten largest clones represent 1.3% to 1.5% of the sample.

The germline V end is reduced by 2 bases and the J end by 1 base; junction bases left unmatched: 3. The CDR3 starts with the cysteine, ends with the phenylalanine, and has 15 residues. Solely the CDR3 DNA is kept, with 45 bases framed from the first base. CDR1 and CDR2 were assigned from the germline V gene as MGHRA and YSYEKL. Single viable CD3+CD4+CD8-CD45RO+ cells were sorted as memory CD4+ T cells on a FACSAria II. CMV serostatus was assessed using a Roche Elecsys assay, by which serum IgG against CMV pp150, pp28, p38 and p52 was detected. After the samples were thawed, total CD4+ T cells were enriched through positive selection using CD4 magnetic microbeads. The samples came from a different study that was designed specifically to examine the CD4+ T cell memory repertoire. Peripheral blood mononuclear cells were isolated and cryopreserved following standard operating procedures; serum was stored at -80 °C. Staining used CD3-PerCP (BW264/56), CD4-APC (RPA-T4), CD45RO-PE (UCHT1) and CD8-Pacific Orange (3B5) antibodies, with Sytox blue excluding non-viable cells.

Broad study findings and their caveats: Of 164 previously reported CMV-associated TCRbeta sequences, approximately 70 appeared in the CD4+ memory repertoires, each in one to five individuals. The results were interpreted as suggesting that the CMV-associated TCR signature is mostly present in the CD4+ memory repertoire. The original-framework classifier achieved a median bootstrapped AUC of approximately 0.94 with a 95% CI of 0.76-1.00 on the Belgian cohort. Only CD4+CD45RO+ memory cells were sequenced, unlike the original study, which covered naive and memory CD4+ and CD8+ populations. For predicting CMV serostatus, the median bootstrapped AUC was about 0.95 using the original framework and almost 0.93 using a US-trained random forest.

The receptor chain draws on TRBV4-1 and TRBJ1-2; TRBD1 matches 8 bases in the middle. The TCR comes from an adult in good health and CMV-seropositive. The sample was memory CD4+ T cells from blood. At the DNA level, the sequence is TGCGCCAGCAGCCAACGAGGGACAGGTAACTATGGCTACACCTTC. This yields the protein CASSQRGTGNYGYTF.